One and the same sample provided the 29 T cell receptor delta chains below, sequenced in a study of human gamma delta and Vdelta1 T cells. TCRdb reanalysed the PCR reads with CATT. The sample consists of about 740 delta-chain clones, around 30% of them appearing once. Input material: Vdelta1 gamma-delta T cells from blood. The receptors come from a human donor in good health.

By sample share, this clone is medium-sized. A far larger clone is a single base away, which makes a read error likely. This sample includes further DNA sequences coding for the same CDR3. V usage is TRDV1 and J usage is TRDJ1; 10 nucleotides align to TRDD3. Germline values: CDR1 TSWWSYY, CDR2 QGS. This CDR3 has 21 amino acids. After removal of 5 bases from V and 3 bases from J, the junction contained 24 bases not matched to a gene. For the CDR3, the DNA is TGTGCTCTTGGGAACTACCTCCACTTCTATCGGGGGATACGGGGAGCCGATAAACTCATCTTT. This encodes CALGNYLHFYRGIRGADKLIF.

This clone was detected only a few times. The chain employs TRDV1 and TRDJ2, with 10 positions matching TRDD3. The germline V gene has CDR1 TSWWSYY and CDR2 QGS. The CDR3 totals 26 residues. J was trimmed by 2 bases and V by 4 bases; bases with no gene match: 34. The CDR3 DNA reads TGTGCTCTTGGGGTGGGCCGGCTGGCGATTGGGGGATACAATTCGTTAAGAAATCGCTTGACAGCACAACTCTTCTTT. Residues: CALGVGRLAIGGYNSLRNRLTAQLFF.

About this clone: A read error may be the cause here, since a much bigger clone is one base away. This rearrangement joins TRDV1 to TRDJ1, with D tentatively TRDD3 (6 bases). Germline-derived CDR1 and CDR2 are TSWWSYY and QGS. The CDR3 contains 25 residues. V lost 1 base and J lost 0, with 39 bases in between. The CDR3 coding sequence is TGTGCTCTTGGGGAACCTCCCCGTGTGCTCCTATCAACTTACTGGGTGATACGGTACACCGATAAACTCATCTTT. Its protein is CALGEPPRVLLSTYWVIRYTDKLIF.

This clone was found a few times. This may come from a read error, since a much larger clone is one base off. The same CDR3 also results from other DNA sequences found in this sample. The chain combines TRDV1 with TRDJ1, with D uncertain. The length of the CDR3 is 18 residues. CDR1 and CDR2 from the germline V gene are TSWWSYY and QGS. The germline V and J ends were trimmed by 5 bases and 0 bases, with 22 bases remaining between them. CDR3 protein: CALGHPPRYVDNTDKLIF. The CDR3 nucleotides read TGTGCTCTTGGGCACCCTCCCCGTTACGTGGACAACACCGATAAACTCATCTTT.

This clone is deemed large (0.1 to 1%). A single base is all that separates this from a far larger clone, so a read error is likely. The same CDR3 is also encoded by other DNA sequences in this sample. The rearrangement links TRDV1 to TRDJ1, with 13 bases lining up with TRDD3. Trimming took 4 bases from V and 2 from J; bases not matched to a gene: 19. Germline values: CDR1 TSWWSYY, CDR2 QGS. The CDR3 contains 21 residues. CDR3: CALGGIARPSYWGIRTDKLIF. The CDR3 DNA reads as TGTGCTCTTGGGGGCATAGCTCGGCCTTCCTACTGGGGGATACGTACCGATAAACTCATCTTT.

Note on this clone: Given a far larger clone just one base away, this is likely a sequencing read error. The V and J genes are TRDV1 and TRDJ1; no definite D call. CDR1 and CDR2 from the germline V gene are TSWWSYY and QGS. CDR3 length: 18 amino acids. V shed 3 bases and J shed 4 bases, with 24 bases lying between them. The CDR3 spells CALGEIWREILLGDKLIF. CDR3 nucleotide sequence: TGTGCTCTTGGGGAGATCTGGCGGGAGATCCTCTTGGGCGATAAACTCATCTTT.

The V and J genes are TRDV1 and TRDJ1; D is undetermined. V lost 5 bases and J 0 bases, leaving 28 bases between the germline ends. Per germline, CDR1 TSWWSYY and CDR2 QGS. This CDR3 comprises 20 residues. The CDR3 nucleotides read TGTGCTCTTGGGCCCCCACGGCTACTCTGGAGGTATATGTACACCGATAAACTCATCTTT. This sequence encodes CALGPPRLLWRYMYTDKLIF.

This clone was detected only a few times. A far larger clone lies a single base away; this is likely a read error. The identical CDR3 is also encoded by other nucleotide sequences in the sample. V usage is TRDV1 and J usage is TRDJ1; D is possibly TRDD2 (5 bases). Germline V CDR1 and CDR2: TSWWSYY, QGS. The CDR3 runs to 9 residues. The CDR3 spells CALGNYLHF. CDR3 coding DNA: TGCGCTCTTGGGAACTACCTTCACTTC.

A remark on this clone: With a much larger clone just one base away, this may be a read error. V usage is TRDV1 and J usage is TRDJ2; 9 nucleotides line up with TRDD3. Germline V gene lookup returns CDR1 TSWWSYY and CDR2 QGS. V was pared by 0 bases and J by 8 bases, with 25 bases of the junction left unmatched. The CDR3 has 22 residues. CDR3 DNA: TGTGCTCTTGGGGAACTAACTGAGAGCCCGATTTACTGGGGGAGAGGCCCGGCACAACTCTTCTTT. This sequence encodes CALGELTESPIYWGRGPAQLFF.

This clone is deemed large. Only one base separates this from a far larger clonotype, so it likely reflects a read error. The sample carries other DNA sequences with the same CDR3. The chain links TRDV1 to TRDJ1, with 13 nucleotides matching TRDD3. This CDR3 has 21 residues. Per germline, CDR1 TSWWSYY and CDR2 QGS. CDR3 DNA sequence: TGTGCTCTTGGGGACATAGCTCGGCCTTCCTACTGGGGGATACGTACCGATAAACCCATCTTT. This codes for CALGDIARPSYWGIRTDKPIF.

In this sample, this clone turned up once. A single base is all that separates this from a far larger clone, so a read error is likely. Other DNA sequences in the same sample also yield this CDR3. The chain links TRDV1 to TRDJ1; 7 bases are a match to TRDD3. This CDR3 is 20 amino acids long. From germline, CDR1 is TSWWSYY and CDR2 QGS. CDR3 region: CALGPPRILWGYMYTDKLIF. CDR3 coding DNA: TGCGCTCTTGGGCCCCCCCGGATACTCTGGGGGTATATGTACACCGATAAACTCATCTTT.

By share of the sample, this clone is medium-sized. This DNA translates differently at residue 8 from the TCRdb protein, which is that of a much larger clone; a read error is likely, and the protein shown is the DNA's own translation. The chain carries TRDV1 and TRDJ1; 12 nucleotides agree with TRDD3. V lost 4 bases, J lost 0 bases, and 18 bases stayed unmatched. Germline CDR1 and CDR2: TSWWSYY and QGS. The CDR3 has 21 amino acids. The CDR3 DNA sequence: TGTGCTCTTGGGGTTGGCCCTGCCTTAGCCTGGGGGATACGGCACACCGATAAACTCATCTTT. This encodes CALGVGPALAWGIRHTDKLIF.

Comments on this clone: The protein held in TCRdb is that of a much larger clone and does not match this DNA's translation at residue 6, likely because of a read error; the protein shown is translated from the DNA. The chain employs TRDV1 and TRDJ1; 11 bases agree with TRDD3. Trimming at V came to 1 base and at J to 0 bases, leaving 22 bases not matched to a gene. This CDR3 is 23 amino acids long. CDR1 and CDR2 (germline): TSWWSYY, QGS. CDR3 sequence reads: CALGEQTSWIWGIRSRYTDKLIF. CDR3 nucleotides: TGTGCTCTTGGGGAACAGACCTCCTGGATTTGGGGGATACGCTCTAGGTACACCGATAAACTCATCTTT.

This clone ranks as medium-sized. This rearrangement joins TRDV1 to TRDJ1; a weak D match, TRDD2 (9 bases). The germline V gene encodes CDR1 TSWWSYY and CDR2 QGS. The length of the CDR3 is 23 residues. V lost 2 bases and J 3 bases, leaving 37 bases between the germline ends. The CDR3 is CALGESPSYGSRRKGILADKLIF. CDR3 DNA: TGTGCTCTTGGGGAATCACCTTCCTACGGTAGCCGTAGGAAGGGGATACTAGCCGATAAACTCATCTTT.

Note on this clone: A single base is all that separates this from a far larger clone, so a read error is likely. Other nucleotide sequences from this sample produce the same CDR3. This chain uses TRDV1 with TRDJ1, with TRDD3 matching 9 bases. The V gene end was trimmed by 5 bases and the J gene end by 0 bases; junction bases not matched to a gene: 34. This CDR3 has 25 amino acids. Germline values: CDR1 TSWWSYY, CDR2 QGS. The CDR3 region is CALGPNAFLLSARWGIPMYTDKLIF. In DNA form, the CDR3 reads TGTGCTCTTGGGCCAAACGCTTTCCTACTCAGCGCCCGCTGGGGGATCCCCATGTACACCGATAAACTCATCTTT.

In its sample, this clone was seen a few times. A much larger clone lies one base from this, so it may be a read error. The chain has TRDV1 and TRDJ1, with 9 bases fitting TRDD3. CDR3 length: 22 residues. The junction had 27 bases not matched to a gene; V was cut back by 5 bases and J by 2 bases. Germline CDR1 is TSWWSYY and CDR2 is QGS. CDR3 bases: TGTGCTCTTGGGAAAATCGCCCCCTCCTACTGGGGGAAACGAACTACAACCGATAAACTCATCTTT. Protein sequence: CALGKIAPSYWGKRTTTDKLIF.

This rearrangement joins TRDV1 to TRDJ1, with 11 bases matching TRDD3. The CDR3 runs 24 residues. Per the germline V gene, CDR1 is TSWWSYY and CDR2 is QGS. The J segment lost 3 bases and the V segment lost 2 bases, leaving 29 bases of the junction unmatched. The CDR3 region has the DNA TGTGCTCTTGGGGAAAAAAAAAGGACCTTCCTACTAGGTGGGGGATACGGCCGAGCCGATAAACTCATCTTT. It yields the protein CALGEKKRTFLLGGGYGRADKLIF.

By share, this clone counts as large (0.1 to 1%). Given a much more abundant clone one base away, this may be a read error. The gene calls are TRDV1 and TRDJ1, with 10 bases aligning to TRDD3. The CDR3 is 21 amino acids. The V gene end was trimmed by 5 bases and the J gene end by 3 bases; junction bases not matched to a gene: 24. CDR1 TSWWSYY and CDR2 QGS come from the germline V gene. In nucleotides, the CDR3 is TGTGCTCTTGGGCACTACCTTCACTTCTATCGGGGGATACGGGGAGCCGATAAACTCATCTTT. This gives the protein CALGHYLHFYRGIRGADKLIF.

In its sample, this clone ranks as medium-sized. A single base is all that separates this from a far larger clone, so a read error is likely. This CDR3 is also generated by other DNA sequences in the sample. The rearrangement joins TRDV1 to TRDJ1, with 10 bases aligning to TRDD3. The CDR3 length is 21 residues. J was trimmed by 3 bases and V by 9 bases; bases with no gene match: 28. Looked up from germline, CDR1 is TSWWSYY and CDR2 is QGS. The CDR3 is CALGNYLHFYRGIRGADKLIF. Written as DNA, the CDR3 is TGTGCTCTCGGGAACTACCTTCACTTCTATCGGGGGATACGGGGAGCCGATAAACTCATCTTT.

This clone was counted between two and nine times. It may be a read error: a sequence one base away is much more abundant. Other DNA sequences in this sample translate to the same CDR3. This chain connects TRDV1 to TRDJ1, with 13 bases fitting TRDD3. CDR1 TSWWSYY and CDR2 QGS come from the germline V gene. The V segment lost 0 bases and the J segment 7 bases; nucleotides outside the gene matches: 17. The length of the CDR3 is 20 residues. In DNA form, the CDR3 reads TGTGCTCTTGGGGAACTCGTTTCTCCCGCGTACTGGGGGATACGTGTTAAACTCATCTTT. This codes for CALGELVSPAYWGIRVKLIF.

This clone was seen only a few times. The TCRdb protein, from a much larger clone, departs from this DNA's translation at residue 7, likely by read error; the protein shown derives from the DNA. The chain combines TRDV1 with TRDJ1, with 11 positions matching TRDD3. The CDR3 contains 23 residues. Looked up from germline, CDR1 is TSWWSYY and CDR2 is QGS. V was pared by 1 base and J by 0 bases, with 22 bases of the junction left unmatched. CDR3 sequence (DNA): TGTGCTCTTGGGGAACGGGCCTCCTGGATTTGGGGGATACGCTCTAGGTACACCGATAAACTCATCTTT. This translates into CALGERASWIWGIRSRYTDKLIF.

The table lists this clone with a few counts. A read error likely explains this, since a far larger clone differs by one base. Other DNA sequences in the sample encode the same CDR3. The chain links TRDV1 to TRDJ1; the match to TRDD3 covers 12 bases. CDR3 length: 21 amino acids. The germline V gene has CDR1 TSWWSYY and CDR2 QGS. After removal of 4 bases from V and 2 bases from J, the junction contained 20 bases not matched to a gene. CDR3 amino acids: CALGVGPVLAWGIRHTDKLIF. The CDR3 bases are TGTGCTCTTGGGGTTGGCCCTGTCTTAGCCTGGGGGATACGGCATACCGATAAACTCATCTTT.

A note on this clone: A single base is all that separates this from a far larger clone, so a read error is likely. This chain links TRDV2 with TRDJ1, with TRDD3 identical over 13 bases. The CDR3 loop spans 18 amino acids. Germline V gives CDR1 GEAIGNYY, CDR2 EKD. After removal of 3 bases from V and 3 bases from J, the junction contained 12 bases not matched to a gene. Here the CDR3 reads CACDSLDSTGGYADKLIF. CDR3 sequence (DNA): TGTGCCTGTGACTCTTTAGATAGTACTGGGGGATACGCCGATAAACTCATCTTT.

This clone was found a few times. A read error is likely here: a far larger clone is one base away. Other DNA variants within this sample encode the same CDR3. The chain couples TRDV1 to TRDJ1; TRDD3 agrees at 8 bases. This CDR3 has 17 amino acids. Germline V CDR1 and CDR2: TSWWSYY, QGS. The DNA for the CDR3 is TGTGCTCTTGGCTCCCCCTACTGGGGGCCCTACACCGATAAACTCATCTTC. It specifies CALGSPYWGPYTDKLIF.

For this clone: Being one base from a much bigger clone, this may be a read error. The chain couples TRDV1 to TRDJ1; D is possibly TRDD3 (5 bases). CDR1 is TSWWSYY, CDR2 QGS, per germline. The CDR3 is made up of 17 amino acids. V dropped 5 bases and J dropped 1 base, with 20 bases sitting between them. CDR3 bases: TGTGCTCTTGGGCCACCCCGGAGGGGACCCTTCACCGATAAACTCATCTTT. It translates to CALGPPRRGPFTDKLIF.

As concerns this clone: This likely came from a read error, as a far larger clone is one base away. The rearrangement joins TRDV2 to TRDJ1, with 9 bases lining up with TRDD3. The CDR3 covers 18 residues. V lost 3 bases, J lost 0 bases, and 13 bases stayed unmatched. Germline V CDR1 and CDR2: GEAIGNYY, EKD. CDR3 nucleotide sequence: TGTGCCTGTGACTCTTTAGATAGTACTGGGGGACACACCGATAAACTCATCTTT. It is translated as CACDSLDSTGGHTDKLIF.

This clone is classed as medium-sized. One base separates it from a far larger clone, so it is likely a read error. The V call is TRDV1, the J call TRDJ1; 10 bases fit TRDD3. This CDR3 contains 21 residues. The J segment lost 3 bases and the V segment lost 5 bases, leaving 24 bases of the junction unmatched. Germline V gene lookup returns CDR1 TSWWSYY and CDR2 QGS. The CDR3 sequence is CALGSYLHFYRGIRGADKLIF. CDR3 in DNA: TGTGCTCTTGGGAGCTACCTTCACTTCTATCGGGGGATACGGGGAGCCGATAAACTCATCTTT.

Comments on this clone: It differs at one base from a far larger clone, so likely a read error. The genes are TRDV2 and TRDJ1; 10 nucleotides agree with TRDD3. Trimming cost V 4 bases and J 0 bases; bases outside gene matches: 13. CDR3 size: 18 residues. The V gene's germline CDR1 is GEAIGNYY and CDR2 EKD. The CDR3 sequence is CACESLDSTGGYTDKLIF. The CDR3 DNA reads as TGTGCCTGTGAGTCTTTAGATAGTACTGGGGGATACACCGATAAACTCATCTTT.

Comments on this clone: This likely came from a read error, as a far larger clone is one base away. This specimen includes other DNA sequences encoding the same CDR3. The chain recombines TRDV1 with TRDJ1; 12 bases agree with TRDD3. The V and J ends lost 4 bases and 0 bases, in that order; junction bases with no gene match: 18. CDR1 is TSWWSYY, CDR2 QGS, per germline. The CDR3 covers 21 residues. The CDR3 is CALGVGPVLAWGIRHTDKLIF. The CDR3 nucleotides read TGTGCTCTTGGGGTTGGCCCTGTCTTGGCCTGGGGGATACGGCACACCGATAAACTCATCTTT.